This TCR beta chain was sequenced for a study of T-cell memory formation after mild COVID-19. General study results and limits: Pre-infection memory contained some responding clones, which suggested that cross-reactive memory had joined.

In germline, CDR1 is MNHNY, CDR2 SVGAGI (reference sequence). The CDR3 spans 13 residues. Trimming shortened V by 11 bases and J by 3 bases, and 16 bases separated the two germline ends. Amplification by 5'RACE using constant-segment primers produced TCR alpha and TCR beta cDNA libraries that carried sample barcodes and UMIs. TCRdb reanalysed the 5' RACE reads using MiXCR and keeps one entry per CDR3 protein. The table has 300,000 to 350,000 distinct CDR3 sequences, around 13% seen once. Only a few counts were recorded for this clonotype. Its antigen is as yet unknown. The TCR was taken from a man younger than 35 who had mild COVID-19 (a few samples of this study predate the infection). Cell type and time point are not known. The specimen was PBMCs or a T cell subset sorted from them (not recorded which). The chain links TRBV6-6 to TRBJ1-1; maybe TRBD1 (5 bases). The CDR3 spells CAGHKGRDTEAFF. CDR3 DNA sequence: TGTGCCGGGCACAAGGGGAGGGACACTGAAGCTTTCTTT.